Included here is one TCR beta chain sequence, with context. Its antigen is not yet known. Base qualities are not recorded, but no much larger clone differs from it by a single base. Genomic DNA was isolated from the sorted cells so that the TCRbeta CDR3 region could be sequenced. TCRbeta CDR3 regions were sequenced using the immunoSEQ Assay. The immuneACCESS repertoire file appears here via TCRdb, limited to in-frame rearrangements. These files lack a portion of the clones; in checked studies, under half of the deficit traces to unresolved V genes, and the cause of the others is not known. This sample lists about 64,000 clones; roughly nine tenths were detected once. The top ten hold roughly 0.77% of the sample. Patients with a history of autoimmune disease or receiving systemic immunosuppression were excluded from the trial. In every dose cohort, peripheral blood was drawn for TCR sequencing at baseline, cycle 4 day 1, and cycle 7 day 1. The samples were taken from a phase I, first-in-human, multicenter, open-label dose-escalation trial of ivuxolimab. Adults with locally advanced or metastatic melanoma, renal cell carcinoma, hepatocellular carcinoma or head and neck squamous cell carcinoma were enrolled in the trial. CD4+ and CD8+ T cells were sorted separately from peripheral blood before TCR sequencing.

This entry is derived from a study of OX40 agonist ivuxolimab in advanced cancers. Study-wide context: Ivuxolimab was an agonistic, fully human IgG2 monoclonal antibody directed against OX40 (CD134), a costimulatory receptor. Intravenous ivuxolimab was administered to patients every 2 weeks at six dose levels: 0.01, 0.1, 0.3, 1.5, 3 and 10 mg/kg. Of the 50 to 55 dose-escalation patients, hepatocellular carcinoma was present in about 20, melanoma in some 15, renal cell carcinoma in 9 and head and neck cancer in 9. In the dose-escalation cohort, more than 80% of patients were male, and the mean age was 60 years with a range of roughly 20 to 85. Prior anti-PD-1, anti-PD-L1 or anti-CTLA-4 therapy was permitted, and checkpoint inhibitors had been received by roughly two fifths of dose-escalation patients. Three dose-escalation patients achieved partial responses, one with hepatocellular carcinoma and two with cutaneous melanoma. The purpose of peripheral TCRbeta sequencing was to test whether ivuxolimab changed TCR sequence diversity and led to clonal T-cell expansion. The paper covers the monotherapy dose-escalation part of the phase I ivuxolimab trial, which included N of about 50 patients. Study-wide findings and limitations: Clonal expansion of both CD4+ and CD8+ blood T cells was observed from baseline to week 6 at doses 0.1 to 3.0 mg/kg. After ivuxolimab, CD8+ T cells had more expanded clones than CD4+ T cells on average. Low levels of normalized T-cell clonal expansion were also shown by some nonresponding patients. In the 0.1-3.0 mg/kg groups, partial responders were among the patients with the lowest normalized peripheral clonal expansion, particularly in CD8+ T cells. Antigen specificity was not determined for the clonally expanded peripheral T cells.

Cut back by 5 bases and 0 bases, the V and J ends lie 17 bases apart. The CDR1 and CDR2 encoded by the germline V gene (reference sequence) are LNHDA and SQIVND. The CDR3 goes from the cysteine to the phenylalanine over 16 residues. CDR3 DNA is the only sequence kept; it has 48 bases, read in frame from the first base. Material: CD4+ or CD8+ T cells sorted from blood, obtained in a trial of the OX40 agonist ivuxolimab. Rearrangement joined TRBV19 to TRBJ2-7; the D gene is perhaps TRBD1 or TRBD2, each of them matching over 5 bases. The receptor's source is an adult with an advanced solid tumor such as melanoma, head and neck, liver or kidney cancer. The nucleotide sequence is given as TGTGCCAGTAGTCCCAGTGGGGGAGCCACCTCCTACGAGCAGTACTTC. Its coded protein is CASSPSGGATSYEQYF.